Below are 23 T cell receptor beta chains sequenced from a single sample in a study of blood T cell repertoires in COVID-19. The repertoire was sequenced with immunoSEQ multiplex PCR; TCRdb's copy has only in-frame clones and lacks some. Of 250,000 to 400,000 clones listed, approximately 88% are singletons. The specimen was PBMCs or T cells enriched from blood (not recorded which). These receptors all stem from a man in his fifties or sixties who had recovered from COVID-19.

The V call is TRBV10-3, the J call TRBJ1-1; 9 bases align to TRBD1. The CDR3 runs 14 residues. From germline, CDR1 is ENHRY and CDR2 SYGVKD. J lost 0 bases, V lost 6 bases, and 2 bases had no gene match. In DNA form, the CDR3 reads TGTGCCATCAGGGGGACAGGGATGAACACTGAAGCTTTCTTT. Amino acids: CAIRGTGMNTEAFF.

The rearrangement joins TRBV7-6 to TRBJ2-5; 8 positions match TRBD2. In germline, CDR1 is SGHVS, CDR2 FNYEAQ. The ends lost 1 base at V and 7 bases at J; junction bases unmatched: 5. The CDR3 covers 14 residues. The CDR3 nucleotides are TGTGCCAGCAGCTTAGGTGGACTAGCAGTGACCCAGTACTTC. Its translation is CASSLGGLAVTQYF.

V usage is TRBV5-1 and J usage is TRBJ1-6, with 9 positions matching TRBD1. Germline CDR1 and CDR2: SGHRS and YFSETQ. The V gene end was trimmed by 4 bases and the J gene end by 3 bases; junction bases not matched to a gene: 8. The CDR3 runs 17 residues. The CDR3, as DNA: TGCGCCAGCAGCAACTCCAGGACAGGGGTCTATAATTCACCCCTCCACTTT. Translation gives CASSNSRTGVYNSPLHF.

The chain employs TRBV19 and TRBJ2-2; no firm D call. The germline V and J ends were trimmed by 7 bases and 2 bases, with 11 bases remaining between them. Germline V lookup: CDR1 LNHDA, CDR2 SQIVND (reference sequence). The CDR3 extends over 14 amino acids. In nucleotides, the CDR3 is TGTGCCAGTACAAAGTCAGGAAACACCGGGGAGCTGTTTTTT. Protein: CASTKSGNTGELFF.

The sample holds one count of this clone. The J gene is TRBJ2-5, the V gene TRBV5-1; 8 bases agree with TRBD1. Unmatched junction bases numbered 2, after V lost 4 bases and J lost 3 bases. The CDR3 totals 13 residues. Germline V lookup: CDR1 SGHRS, CDR2 YFSETQ. CDR3 region: CASSQGQEETQYF. The CDR3 DNA reads TGCGCCAGCAGCCAGGGACAGGAAGAGACCCAGTACTTC. Based on the CDR3 plus reference TRBV5-1 and TRBJ2-5, the full variable domain is KAGVTQTPRYLIKTRGQQVTLSCSPISGHRSVSWYQQTPGQGLQFLFEYFSETQRNKGNFPGRFSGRQFSNSRSEMNVSTLELGDSALYLCASSQGQEETQYFGPGTRLLVL.

The chain is built from TRBV11-2 and TRBJ2-2; 9 nucleotides line up with TRBD1. Looked up from germline, CDR1 is SGHAT and CDR2 is FQNNGV. V shed 1 base, J shed 7 bases, and the junction held 13 bases outside the gene matches. The CDR3 has 18 amino acids. The CDR3 nucleotides read TGTGCCAGCAGCTTAGGACCCTACAGGGGGCCCCACGGCGGGGAGCTGTTTTTT. Its protein product is CASSLGPYRGPHGGELFF.

Only one count was recorded for this clone. The V call is TRBV9, the J call TRBJ1-2; TRBD1 agrees at 11 bases. Germline V gene lookup returns CDR1 SGDLS and CDR2 YYNGEE. This CDR3 is built from 14 residues. V gave up 4 bases and J gave up 7 bases; unmatched junction bases: 6. The CDR3 DNA sequence: TGTGCCAGCAGCTCGGGACAGGGGGTAGGTGGCTACACCTTC. Translation: CASSSGQGVGGYTF.

This chain joins TRBV6-4 and TRBJ2-1, with a tentative D call TRBD2 (6 bases). Germline V gene data show CDR1 as MRHNA and CDR2 as SNTAGT. Trimming stripped 7 bases from V and 4 bases from J, with 17 bases between. The CDR3 loop spans 15 amino acids. The CDR3 nucleotides read TGTGCCAGCATCACATCAGGGAGGTTTTACAATGAGCAGTTCTTC. Protein sequence: CASITSGRFYNEQFF.

This clone was detected only once. The chain has TRBV11-2 and TRBJ2-3; unclear D gene. V lost 2 bases, J lost 2 bases, and 14 bases lay in between. CDR3 length: 16 residues. The V gene's germline CDR1 is SGHAT and CDR2 FQNNGV. The CDR3 sequence is CASSLHHYQDTDTQYF. Written as DNA, the CDR3 is TGTGCCAGCAGCTTACACCATTACCAGGACACAGATACGCAGTATTTT.

The J gene is TRBJ2-1, the V gene TRBV9, with 7 bases matching TRBD1. V shed 0 bases, J shed 2 bases, and the junction held 5 bases outside the gene matches. The CDR3 extends over 16 amino acids. The germline V gene has CDR1 SGDLS and CDR2 YYNGEE. In DNA, the CDR3 is TGTGCCAGCAGCGTAGGTGTGGACAGGACCTACAATGAGCAGTTCTTC. Translating it yields CASSVGVDRTYNEQFF.

V is TRBV11-2 and J is TRBJ1-1; D ambiguous. Germline CDR1 is SGHAT and CDR2 is FQNNGV. Trimming took 2 bases from V and 9 from J, leaving 19 bases between them. There are 15 residues in the CDR3. The CDR3, as DNA: TGTGCCAGCAGCTTATATCTAGAGCTTCCGGGTAAAGCTTTCTTT. Protein sequence: CASSLYLELPGKAFF.

The chain has TRBV3-1 (or the pseudogene TRBV3-2) and TRBJ1-6; D ambiguous. CDR3 length: 14 amino acids. Trimming removed 1 base from V and 8 bases from J, with 9 bases in between. Germline loops: CDR1 LGHDT, CDR2 YNNKEL (reference sequence). The CDR3 DNA reads TGTGCCAGCAGCCAAGGGACTGGGGATTCACCCCTCCACTTT. Its translation is CASSQGTGDSPLHF.

CDR3 residues: CASSVFRGPTTNEKLFF. CDR3 DNA sequence: TGTGCCAGCAGTGTTTTCAGGGGACCCACAACTAATGAAAAACTGTTTTTT. This rearrangement joins TRBV6-1 to TRBJ1-4, with a possible D match to TRBD1 (6 bases). Germline V gene data show CDR1 as MNHNS and CDR2 as SASEGT. The CDR3 totals 17 residues. The V gene lost 4 bases and the J gene lost 0 bases, with 15 bases spanning the gap.

CDR3 DNA sequence: TGCGCCAGCAGCTTACAGGACAGGGCTTATTCACCCCTCCACTTT. The encoded protein is CASSLQDRAYSPLHF. This rearrangement joins TRBV5-1 to TRBJ1-6; 8 positions match TRBD1. J was trimmed by 8 bases and V by 2 bases; bases with no gene match: 6. Looked up from germline, CDR1 is SGHRS and CDR2 is YFSETQ. The CDR3 contains 15 residues.

This clone showed up just once. The V and J genes are TRBV19 and TRBJ2-2; 12 bases map to TRBD2. V shed 4 bases, J shed 3 bases, and the junction held 0 bases outside the gene matches. Per germline, CDR1 LNHDA and CDR2 SQIVND (reference sequence). The CDR3 spans 15 residues. In DNA, the CDR3 is TGTGCCAGTAGTACTAGCGGGAGGGACACCGGGGAGCTGTTTTTT. It yields the protein CASSTSGRDTGELFF.

J is TRBJ2-7 and V is TRBV18; D call uncertain. CDR3 length equals 14 residues. Germline CDR1 KGHSH, CDR2 LQKENI. The germline V and J ends were trimmed by 3 bases and 0 bases, with 9 bases remaining between them. DNA for the CDR3: TGTGCCAGCTCACCTGGGCAGGTCTCCTACGAGCAGTACTTC. Protein product: CASSPGQVSYEQYF.

The chain links TRBV27 to TRBJ2-7, with TRBD1 matching 7 bases. The CDR3 consists of 15 residues. Germline V lookup: CDR1 MNHEY, CDR2 SMNVEV (reference sequence). With 3 bases clipped from V and 4 bases from J, the junction kept 9 bases outside the gene matches. CDR3 sequence reads: CASSFLDREPYEQYF. For the CDR3, the DNA is TGTGCCAGCAGTTTCCTCGACAGGGAACCTTACGAGCAGTACTTC.

The V and J genes are TRBV27 and TRBJ1-1, with D possibly TRBD1 on 6 matching bases. Germline loops: CDR1 MNHEY, CDR2 SMNVEV (reference sequence). V was trimmed by 6 bases and J by 7 bases, leaving 18 bases between them. The CDR3 loop spans 14 amino acids. CDR3 sequence (DNA): TGTGCCAGCAGGAGGCAGGGGATACAGGGTGAAGCTTTCTTT. The encoded protein is CASRRQGIQGEAFF.

This clone has a single count. The gene calls are TRBV7-8 and TRBJ2-3, with 11 positions matching TRBD2. Germline trimming cut 5 bases from V and 3 bases from J; bases unmatched to any gene: 7. Germline assignment: CDR1 SGHVS and CDR2 FQNEAQ. The length of the CDR3 is 16 residues. The CDR3 spells CASSPTSGIGTDTQYF. DNA for the CDR3: TGTGCCAGCAGCCCGACTAGCGGGATTGGGACAGATACGCAGTATTTT.

The chain uses TRBV4-3 and TRBJ1-5; D remains unclear. With 0 bases removed from V and 6 bases from J, the gap between germline ends came to 9 bases. Per germline, CDR1 LGHNA and CDR2 YSLEER. This CDR3 has 14 amino acids. The CDR3 DNA follows: TGCGCCAGCAGCCAAGACGTTGGGAGTCAGCCCCAGCATTTT. Encoded protein: CASSQDVGSQPQHF.

The chain uses TRBV4-2 and TRBJ2-5, with D possibly being TRBD2 (6 bases). The germline V gene has CDR1 LGHNA and CDR2 YNFKEQ. The CDR3 spans 16 residues. Trimming took 0 bases from V and 5 from J, leaving 16 bases between them. CDR3 bases: TGTGCCAGCAGCCAAGACGTTAGCGGAGGGTGGGAGACCCAGTACTTC. As protein: CASSQDVSGGWETQYF.

The rearrangement joins TRBV11-1 to TRBJ1-2; D might be TRBD1 (5 bases). The CDR3 loop spans 15 amino acids. The V gene lost 3 bases and the J gene lost 0 bases, with 11 bases spanning the gap. Germline V lookup: CDR1 SGHAT, CDR2 FQDESV (reference sequence). CDR3 amino acids: CASSFGGTANYGYTF. The CDR3 coding sequence is TGTGCCAGCAGCTTTGGGGGGACCGCTAACTATGGCTACACCTTC.

The chain recombines TRBV7-3 with TRBJ2-7, with a tentative D call TRBD2 (5 bases). The CDR3 totals 14 residues. Germline V gene data show CDR1 as SGHTA and CDR2 as FQGTGA. Trimming removed 6 bases from V and 2 bases from J, with 14 bases in between. The CDR3 DNA reads TGTGCCAGCAGTCCCTTTGCGGGCCCCTACGAGCAGTACTTC. Residues: CASSPFAGPYEQYF.